This TCR beta chain was captured in a study of control samples from healthy donors and cancer patients. The sample holds one count of this clone. Sequenced by immunoSEQ multiplex PCR; TCRdb stores in-frame clones only, minus some. The data hold about 150,000 clones, with approximately 94% observed a single time. V dropped 0 bases and J dropped 9; count of bases not matched to a gene: 14. Per germline, CDR1 LGHNA and CDR2 YNFKEQ. CDR3 length equals 18 residues. J is TRBJ2-1 and V is TRBV4-2, with TRBD1 matching 10 bases. The specimen was blood. The sequence derives from a man younger than 35 in good health. The CDR3 DNA reads TGTGCCAGCAGCCAAGATGGAGGGGTGGGACAGGGGCGGAGTGAGCAGTTCTTC. Its translation is CASSQDGGVGQGRSEQFF.